This entry is about one T cell receptor (beta chain). The entry originates in a study of T cell responses to AZD1222 COVID-19 vaccine. The method was immunoSEQ multiplex PCR; TCRdb's version includes in-frame clones alone and lacks a portion of them. The data show about 130,000 clones, roughly 90% seen once. The germline CDR1 and CDR2 sequences are SGHVS and FNYEAQ. This CDR3 contains 11 residues. V was clipped by 5 bases and J by 5 bases, with 6 bases between them. This TCR derives from an adult in good health. The source material was peripheral blood, sampled on day 0 of AZD1222 vaccination. The chain uses TRBV7-6 and TRBJ1-1; D gene uncertain. CDR3 bases: TGTGCCAGCAGCACCGGTACTGAAGCTTTCTTT. Its protein product is CASSTGTEAFF.